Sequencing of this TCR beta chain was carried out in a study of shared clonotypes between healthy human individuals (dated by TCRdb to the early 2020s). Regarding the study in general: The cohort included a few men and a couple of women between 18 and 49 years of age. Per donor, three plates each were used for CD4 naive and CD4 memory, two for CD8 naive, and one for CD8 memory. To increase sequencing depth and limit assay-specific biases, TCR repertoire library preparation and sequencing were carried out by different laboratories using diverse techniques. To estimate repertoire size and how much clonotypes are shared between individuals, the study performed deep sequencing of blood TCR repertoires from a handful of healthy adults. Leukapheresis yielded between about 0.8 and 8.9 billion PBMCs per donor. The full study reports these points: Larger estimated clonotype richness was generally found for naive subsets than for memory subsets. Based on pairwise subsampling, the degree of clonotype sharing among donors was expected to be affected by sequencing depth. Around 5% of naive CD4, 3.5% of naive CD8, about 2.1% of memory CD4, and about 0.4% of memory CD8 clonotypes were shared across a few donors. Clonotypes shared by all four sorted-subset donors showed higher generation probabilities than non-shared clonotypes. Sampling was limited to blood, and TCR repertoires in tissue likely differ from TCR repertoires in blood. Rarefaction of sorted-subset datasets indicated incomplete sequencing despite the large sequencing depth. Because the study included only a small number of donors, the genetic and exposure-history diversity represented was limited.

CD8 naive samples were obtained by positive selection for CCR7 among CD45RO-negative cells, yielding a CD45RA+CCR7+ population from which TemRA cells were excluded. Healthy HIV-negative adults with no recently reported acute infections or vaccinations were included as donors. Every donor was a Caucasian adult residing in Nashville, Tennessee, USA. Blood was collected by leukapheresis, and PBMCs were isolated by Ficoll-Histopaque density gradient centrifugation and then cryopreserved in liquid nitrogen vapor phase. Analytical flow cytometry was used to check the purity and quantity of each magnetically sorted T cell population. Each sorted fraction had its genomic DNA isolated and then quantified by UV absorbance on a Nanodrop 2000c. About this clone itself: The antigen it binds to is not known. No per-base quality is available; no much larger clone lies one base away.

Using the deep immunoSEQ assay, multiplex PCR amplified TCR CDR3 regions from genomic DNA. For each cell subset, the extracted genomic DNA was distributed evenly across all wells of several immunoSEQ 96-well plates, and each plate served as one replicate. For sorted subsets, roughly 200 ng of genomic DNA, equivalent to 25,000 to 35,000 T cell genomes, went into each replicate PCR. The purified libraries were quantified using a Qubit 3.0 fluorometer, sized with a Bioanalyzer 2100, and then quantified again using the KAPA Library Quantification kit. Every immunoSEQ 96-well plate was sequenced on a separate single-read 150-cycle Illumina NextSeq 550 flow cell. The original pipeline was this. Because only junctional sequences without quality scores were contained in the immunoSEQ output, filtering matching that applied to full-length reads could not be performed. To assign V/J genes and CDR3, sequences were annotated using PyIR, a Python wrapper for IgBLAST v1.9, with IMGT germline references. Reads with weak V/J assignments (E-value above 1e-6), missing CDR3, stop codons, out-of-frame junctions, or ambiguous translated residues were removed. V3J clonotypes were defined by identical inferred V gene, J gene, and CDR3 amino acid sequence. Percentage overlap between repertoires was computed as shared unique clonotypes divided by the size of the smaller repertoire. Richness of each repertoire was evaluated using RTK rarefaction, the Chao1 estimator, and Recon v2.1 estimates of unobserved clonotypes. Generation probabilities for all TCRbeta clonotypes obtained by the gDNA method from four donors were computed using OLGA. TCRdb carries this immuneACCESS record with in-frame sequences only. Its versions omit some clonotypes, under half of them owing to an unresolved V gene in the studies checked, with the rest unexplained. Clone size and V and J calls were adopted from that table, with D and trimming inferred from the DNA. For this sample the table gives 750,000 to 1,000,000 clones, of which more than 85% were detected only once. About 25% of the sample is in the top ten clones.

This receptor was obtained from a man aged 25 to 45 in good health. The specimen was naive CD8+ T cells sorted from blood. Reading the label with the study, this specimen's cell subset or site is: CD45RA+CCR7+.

The DNA reads TGTGCCAGCAGCTTAGTGGGCAGGGGCCTGAACACTGAAGCTTTCTTT. This yields the protein CASSLVGRGLNTEAFF. The sequence is built from TRBV7-9 and TRBJ1-1; TRBD1 is perhaps the D gene, given 6 matching bases. CDR1 and CDR2 (SEHNR, FQNEAQ) derive from the germline V gene (reference sequence). From the cysteine through the phenylalanine, the CDR3 covers 16 amino acids. The DNA shown is the 48-base CDR3, in frame from base 1. The junction shows trimming of 1 base on V and 0 bases on J, plus 12 bases between the germline ends. Supplemented by the reference TRBV7-9 and TRBJ1-1 proteins around the CDR3, the complete variable domain is DTGVSQNPRHKITKRGQNVTFRCDPISEHNRLYWYRQTLGQGPEFLTYFQNEAQLEKSRLLSDRFSAERPKGSFSTLEIQRTEQGDSAMYLCASSLVGRGLNTEAFFGQGTRLTVV.